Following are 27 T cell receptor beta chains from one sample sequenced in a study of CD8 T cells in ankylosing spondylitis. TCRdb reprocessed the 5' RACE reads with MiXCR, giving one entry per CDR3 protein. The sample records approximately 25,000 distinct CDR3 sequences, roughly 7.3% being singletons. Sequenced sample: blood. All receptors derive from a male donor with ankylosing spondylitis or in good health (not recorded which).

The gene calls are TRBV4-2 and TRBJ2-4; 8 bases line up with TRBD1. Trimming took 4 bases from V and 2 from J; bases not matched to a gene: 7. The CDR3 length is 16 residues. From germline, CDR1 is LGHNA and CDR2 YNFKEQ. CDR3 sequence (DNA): TGTGCCAGCAGCCTCGGGACAGGCCCGTCCAAAAACATTCAGTACTTC. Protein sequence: CASSLGTGPSKNIQYF.

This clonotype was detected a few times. CDR3 nucleotide sequence: TGTGCCAGCACCATACTGGGGGCCGGGGAGCTGTTTTTT. It encodes CASTILGAGELFF. The rearrangement links TRBV14 to TRBJ2-2; D might be TRBD1 or TRBD2, each matching 5 bases. The germline V and J ends were trimmed by 7 bases and 6 bases, with 12 bases remaining between them. The CDR3 sequence is 13 residues long. Germline CDR1 is SGHDN and CDR2 is FVKESK. The full variable domain, in which reference TRBV14 and TRBJ2-2 provide the parts outside the CDR3, is EAGVTQFPSHSVIEKGQTVTLRCDPISGHDNLYWYRRVMGKEIKFLLHFVKESKQDESGMPNNRFLAERTGGTYSTLKVQPAELEDSGVYFCASTILGAGELFFGEGSRLTVL.

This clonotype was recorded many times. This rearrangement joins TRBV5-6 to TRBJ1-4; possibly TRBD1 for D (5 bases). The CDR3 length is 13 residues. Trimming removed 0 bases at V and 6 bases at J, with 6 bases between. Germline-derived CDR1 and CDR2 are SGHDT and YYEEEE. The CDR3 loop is CASSLVRDEKLFF. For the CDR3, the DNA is TGTGCCAGCAGCTTGGTCAGGGATGAAAAACTGTTTTTT.

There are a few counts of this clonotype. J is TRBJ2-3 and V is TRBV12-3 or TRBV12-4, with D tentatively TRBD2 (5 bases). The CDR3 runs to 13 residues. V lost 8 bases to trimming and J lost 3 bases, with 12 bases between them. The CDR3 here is CASLPSTTDTQYF. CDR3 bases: TGTGCCAGCTTGCCTAGCACGACAGATACGCAGTATTTT.

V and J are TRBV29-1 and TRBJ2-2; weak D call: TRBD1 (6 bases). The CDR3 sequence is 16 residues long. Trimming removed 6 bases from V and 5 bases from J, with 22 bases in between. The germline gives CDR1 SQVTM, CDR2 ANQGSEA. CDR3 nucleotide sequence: TGCAGCGTATTTCTCGAAAACAGGGCTGTGACCGGGGAGCTGTTTTTT. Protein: CSVFLENRAVTGELFF.

The CDR3 protein is CASSQAQGARKNIQYF. DNA of the CDR3: TGTGCCAGCAGCCAGGCTCAGGGGGCCAGAAAAAACATTCAGTACTTC. The chain employs TRBV14 and TRBJ2-4; 8 bases match TRBD1. This CDR3 spans 16 amino acids. From germline, CDR1 is SGHDN and CDR2 FVKESK. V lost 3 bases, J lost 4 bases, and 8 bases stayed unmatched.

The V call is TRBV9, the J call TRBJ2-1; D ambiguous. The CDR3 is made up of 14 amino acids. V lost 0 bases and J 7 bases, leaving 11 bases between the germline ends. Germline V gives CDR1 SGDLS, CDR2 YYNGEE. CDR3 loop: CASSVGPSQNEQFF. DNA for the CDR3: TGTGCCAGCAGCGTAGGGCCCTCCCAGAATGAGCAGTTCTTC.

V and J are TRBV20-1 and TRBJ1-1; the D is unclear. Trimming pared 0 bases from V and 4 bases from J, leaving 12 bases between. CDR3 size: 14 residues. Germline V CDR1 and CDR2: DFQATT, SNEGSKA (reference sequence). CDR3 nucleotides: TGCAGTGCTAGAGATATGCACAAGGCCACTGAAGCTTTCTTT. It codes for CSARDMHKATEAFF.

CDR3 region: CAISEGKDYEQYF. The CDR3, as DNA: TGTGCCATCAGTGAGGGGAAGGACTACGAGCAGTACTTC. The chain carries TRBV10-3 and TRBJ2-7; D gene unclear. Germline-derived CDR1 and CDR2 are ENHRY and SYGVKD. Trimming pared 2 bases from V and 3 bases from J, leaving 8 bases between. The CDR3 is 13 residues long.

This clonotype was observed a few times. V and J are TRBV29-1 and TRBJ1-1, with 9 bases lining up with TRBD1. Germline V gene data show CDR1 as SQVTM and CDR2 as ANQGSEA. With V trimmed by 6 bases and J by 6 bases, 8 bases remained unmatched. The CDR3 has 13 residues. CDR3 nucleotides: TGCAGCGTAGCACAGGGGGCTGGCGCTGAAGCTTTCTTT. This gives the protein CSVAQGAGAEAFF.

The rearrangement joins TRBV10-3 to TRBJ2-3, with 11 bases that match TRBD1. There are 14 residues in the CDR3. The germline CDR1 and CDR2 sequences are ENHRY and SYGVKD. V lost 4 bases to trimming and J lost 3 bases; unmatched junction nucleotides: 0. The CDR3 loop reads CAISGDRGTDTQYF. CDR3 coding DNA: TGTGCCATCAGTGGGGACAGGGGGACAGATACGCAGTATTTT.

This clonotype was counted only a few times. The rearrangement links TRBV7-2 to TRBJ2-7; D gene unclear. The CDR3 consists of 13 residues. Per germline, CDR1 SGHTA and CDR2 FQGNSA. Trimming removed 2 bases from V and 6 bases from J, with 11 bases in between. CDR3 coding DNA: TGTGCCAGCAGCTTAAATGCACGATCCGAGCAGTACGTC. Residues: CASSLNARSEQYV.

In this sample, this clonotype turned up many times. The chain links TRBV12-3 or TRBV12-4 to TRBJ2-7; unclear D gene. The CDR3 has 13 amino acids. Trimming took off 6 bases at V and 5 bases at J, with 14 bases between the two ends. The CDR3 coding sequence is TGTGCCAGCAGCCCCCGGACCCTGAACGAGCAGTACTTC. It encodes CASSPRTLNEQYF.

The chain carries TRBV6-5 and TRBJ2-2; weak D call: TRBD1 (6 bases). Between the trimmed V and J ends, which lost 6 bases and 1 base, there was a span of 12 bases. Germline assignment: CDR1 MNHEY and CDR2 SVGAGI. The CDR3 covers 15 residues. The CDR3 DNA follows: TGTGCCAGCAGGCCACCGGGACAGAACACCGGGGAGCTGTTTTTT. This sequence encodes CASRPPGQNTGELFF.

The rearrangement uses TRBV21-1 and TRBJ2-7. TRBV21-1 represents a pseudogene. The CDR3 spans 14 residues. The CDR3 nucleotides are TGTGCCAGCAGCAAAGAGAGGAGTTTGAGGGAGCAGTACTTC. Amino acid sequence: CASSKERSLREQYF.

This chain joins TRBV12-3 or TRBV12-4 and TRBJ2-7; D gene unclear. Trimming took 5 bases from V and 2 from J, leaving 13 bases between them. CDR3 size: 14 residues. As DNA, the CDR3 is TGTGCCAGCAGTGTCATGAGTTCAACCTACGAGCAGTACTTC. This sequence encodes CASSVMSSTYEQYF.

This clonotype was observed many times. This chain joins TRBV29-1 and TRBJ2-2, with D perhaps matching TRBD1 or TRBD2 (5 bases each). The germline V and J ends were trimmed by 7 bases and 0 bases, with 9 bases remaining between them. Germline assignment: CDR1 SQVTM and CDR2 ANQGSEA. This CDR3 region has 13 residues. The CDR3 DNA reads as TGCAGCGCCATGGGACCGAACACCGGGGAGCTGTTTTTT. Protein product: CSAMGPNTGELFF.

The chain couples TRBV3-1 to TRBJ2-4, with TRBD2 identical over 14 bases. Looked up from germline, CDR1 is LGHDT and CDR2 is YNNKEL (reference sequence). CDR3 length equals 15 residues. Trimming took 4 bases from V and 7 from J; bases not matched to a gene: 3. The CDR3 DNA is TGTGCCAGCAGCCTTCGACTAGCGGGAGGGAACATTCAGTACTTC. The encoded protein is CASSLRLAGGNIQYF. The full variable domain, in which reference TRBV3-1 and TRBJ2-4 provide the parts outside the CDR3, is DTAVSQTPKYLVTQMGNDKSIKCEQNLGHDTMYWYKQDSKKFLKIMFSYNNKELIINETVPNRFSPKSPDKAHLNLHINSLELGDSAVYFCASSLRLAGGNIQYFGAGTRLSVL.

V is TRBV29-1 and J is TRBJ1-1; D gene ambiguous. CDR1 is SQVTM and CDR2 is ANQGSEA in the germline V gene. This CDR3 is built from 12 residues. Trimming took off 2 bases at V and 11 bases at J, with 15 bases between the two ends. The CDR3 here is CSVEYASSSAFF. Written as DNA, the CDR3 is TGCAGCGTTGAATACGCGTCGTCCTCGGCTTTCTTT.

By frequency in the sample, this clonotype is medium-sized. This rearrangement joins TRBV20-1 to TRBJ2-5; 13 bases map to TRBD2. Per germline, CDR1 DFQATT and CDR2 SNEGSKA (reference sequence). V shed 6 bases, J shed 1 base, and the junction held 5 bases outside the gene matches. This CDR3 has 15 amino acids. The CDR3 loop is CSAQLAGGGQETQYF. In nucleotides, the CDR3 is TGCAGTGCCCAACTAGCGGGAGGGGGCCAAGAGACCCAGTACTTC.

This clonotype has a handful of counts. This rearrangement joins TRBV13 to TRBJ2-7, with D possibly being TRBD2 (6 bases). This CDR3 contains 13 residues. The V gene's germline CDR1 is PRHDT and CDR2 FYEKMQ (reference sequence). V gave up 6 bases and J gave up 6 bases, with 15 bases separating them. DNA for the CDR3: TGTGCCAGCAGTTACGGGACTCCAACCGAGCAGTACTTC. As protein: CASSYGTPTEQYF.

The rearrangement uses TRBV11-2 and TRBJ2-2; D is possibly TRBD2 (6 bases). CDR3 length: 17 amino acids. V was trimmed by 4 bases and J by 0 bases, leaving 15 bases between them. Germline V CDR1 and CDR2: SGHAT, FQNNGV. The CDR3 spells CASSSRGGVANTGELFF. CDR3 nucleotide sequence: TGTGCCAGCAGCTCCCGGGGAGGTGTCGCGAACACCGGGGAGCTGTTTTTT. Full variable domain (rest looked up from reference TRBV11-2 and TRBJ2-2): EAGVAQSPRYKIIEKRQSVAFWCNPISGHATLYWYQQILGQGPKLLIQFQNNGVVDDSQLPKDRFSAERLKGVDSTLKIQPAKLEDSAVYLCASSSRGGVANTGELFFGEGSRLTVL.

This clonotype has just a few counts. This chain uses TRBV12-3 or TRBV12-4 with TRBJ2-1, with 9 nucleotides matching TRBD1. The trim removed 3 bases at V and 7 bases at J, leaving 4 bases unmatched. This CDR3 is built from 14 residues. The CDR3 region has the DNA TGTGCCAGCAGTTTGACAGGGGGTGGGAATGAGCAGTTCTTC. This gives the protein CASSLTGGGNEQFF.

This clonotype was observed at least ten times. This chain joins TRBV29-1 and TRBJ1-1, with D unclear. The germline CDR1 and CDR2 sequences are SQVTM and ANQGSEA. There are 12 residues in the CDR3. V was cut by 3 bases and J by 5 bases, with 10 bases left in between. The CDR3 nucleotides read TGCAGCGTTGATGTGGGGAGGACTGAAGCTTTCTTT. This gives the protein CSVDVGRTEAFF. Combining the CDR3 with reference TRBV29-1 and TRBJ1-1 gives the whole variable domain SAVISQKPSRDICQRGTSLTIQCQVDSQVTMMFWYRQQPGQSLTLIATANQGSEATYESGFVIDKFPISRPNLTFSTLTVSNMSPEDSSIYLCSVDVGRTEAFFGQGTRLTVV.

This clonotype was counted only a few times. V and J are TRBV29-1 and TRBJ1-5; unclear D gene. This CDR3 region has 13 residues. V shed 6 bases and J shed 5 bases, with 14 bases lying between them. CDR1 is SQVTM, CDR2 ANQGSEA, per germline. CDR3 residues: CSVRISRDQPQHF. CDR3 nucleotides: TGCAGCGTCCGGATCAGCCGGGATCAGCCCCAGCATTTT.

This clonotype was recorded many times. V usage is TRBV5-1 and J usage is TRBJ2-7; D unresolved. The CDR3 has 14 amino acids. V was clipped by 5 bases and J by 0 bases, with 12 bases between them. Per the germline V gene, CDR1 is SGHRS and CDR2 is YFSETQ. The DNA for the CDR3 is TGCGCCAGCAGGATCCGGGCGAACTCCTACGAGCAGTACTTC. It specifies CASRIRANSYEQYF. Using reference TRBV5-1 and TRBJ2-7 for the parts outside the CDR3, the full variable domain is KAGVTQTPRYLIKTRGQQVTLSCSPISGHRSVSWYQQTPGQGLQFLFEYFSETQRNKGNFPGRFSGRQFSNSRSEMNVSTLELGDSALYLCASRIRANSYEQYFGPGTRLTVT.

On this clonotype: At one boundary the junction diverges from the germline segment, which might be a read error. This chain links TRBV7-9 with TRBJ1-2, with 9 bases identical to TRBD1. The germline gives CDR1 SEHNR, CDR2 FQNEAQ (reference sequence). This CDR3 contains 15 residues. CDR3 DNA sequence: TGTGCCAGCAGCCCCGGGACAGGGAAAGAAGATGGCTACCCCTTC. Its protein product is CASSPGTGKEDGYPF.